The T cell receptor beta chain under discussion was sequenced for a study of OX40 agonist ivuxolimab in advanced cancers. Study summary: Earlier treatment with anti-PD-1, anti-PD-L1 or anti-CTLA-4 was permitted, and less than 50% had received some.

TCRdb's copy holds only in-frame clones and misses some; the assay was immunoSEQ multiplex PCR. In the table there are about 100,000 clones, around 91% of which are singletons. The CDR3 is made up of 14 amino acids. The ends were cut back, 6 bases at V and 5 bases at J, with 17 bases in the middle. Germline V gene data show CDR1 as WNHNN and CDR2 as SYGVQD (reference sequence). People who had autoimmune disease history or systemic immunosuppression were excluded. The sample was CD4+ or CD8+ T cells sorted from blood, taken in a trial of the OX40 agonist ivuxolimab. The rearrangement uses TRBV10-1 and TRBJ2-7; D may be TRBD2 (6 bases). The origin of this receptor is an adult with an advanced solid tumor such as melanoma, head and neck, liver or kidney cancer. The DNA of the CDR3 is TGCGCCAGCAGCGACCGACTAGAAAAGGACGAGCAGTACTTC. This codes for CASSDRLEKDEQYF.